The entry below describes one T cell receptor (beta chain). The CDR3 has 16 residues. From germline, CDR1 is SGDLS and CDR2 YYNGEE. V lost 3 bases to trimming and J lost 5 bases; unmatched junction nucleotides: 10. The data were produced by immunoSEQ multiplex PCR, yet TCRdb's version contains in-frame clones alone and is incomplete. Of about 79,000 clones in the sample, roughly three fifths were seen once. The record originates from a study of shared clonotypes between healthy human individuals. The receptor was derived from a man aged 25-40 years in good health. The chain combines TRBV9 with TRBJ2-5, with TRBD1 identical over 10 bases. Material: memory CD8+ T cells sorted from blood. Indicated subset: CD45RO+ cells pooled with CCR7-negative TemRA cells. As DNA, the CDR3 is TGTGCCAGCAGCGACAAGGGACAGGGGTTGAGGGAGACCCAGTACTTC. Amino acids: CASSDKGQGLRETQYF.